The 11 T cell receptor beta chains reported below all come from one sample, sequenced in a study of Ad26.COV2.S vaccination and SARS-CoV-2 variants. The protocol was immunoSEQ multiplex PCR, while the TCRdb copy is restricted to in-frame clones and leaves out a portion. The table shows about 390,000 clones, with 80% to 90% occurring only once. Treatment reported: around 19 received Ad26.COV2.S at low or high dose, single or two shots; 5 received placebo; per-sample allocation not given. Sample collection was performed on day 63 after the first vaccine or placebo injection. The material sequenced was peripheral blood, taken in a trial of Ad26.COV2.S vaccine versus placebo. The receptors here all came from a person between 18 and 65 years old who received the Ad26.COV2.S COVID-19 vaccine or a placebo.

This chain joins TRBV30 and TRBJ2-1, with D hard to call. Germline lookup yields CDR1 GTSNPN and CDR2 SVGIG (reference sequence). The CDR3 has 12 residues. Deletions cut 8 bases from V and 11 bases from J, with 19 bases between. The CDR3 DNA reads TGTGCCGAGACTCACGGCTCCTCACAGCAGTTCTTC. Protein sequence: CAETHGSSQQFF.

The chain recombines TRBV6-2 or TRBV6-3 with TRBJ1-1, with D hard to call. This CDR3 is built from 18 residues. Germline assignment: CDR1 MNHEY and CDR2 SVGEGT. V lost 6 bases and J lost 0, with 23 bases in between. Here the CDR3 reads CASSPQPTYSFMNTEAFF. In DNA form, the CDR3 reads TGTGCCAGCAGCCCCCAGCCCACGTACAGCTTCATGAACACTGAAGCTTTCTTT.

The chain couples TRBV12-3 or TRBV12-4 to TRBJ1-1; TRBD1 aligns across 11 bases. The length of the CDR3 is 13 residues. After removal of 8 bases from V and 5 bases from J, the junction contained 4 bases not matched to a gene. The CDR3 sequence is CASGGQGGTEAFF. For the CDR3, the DNA is TGTGCCAGCGGGGGACAGGGGGGTACTGAAGCTTTCTTT.

This clone was seen only once. The gene calls are TRBV14 and TRBJ2-6; TRBD1 aligns across 9 bases. The CDR3 length is 21 residues. V gave up 2 bases and J gave up 0 bases; unmatched junction bases: 14. Germline loops: CDR1 SGHDN, CDR2 FVKESK. The CDR3 loop is CASSQPKWDRETPSGANVLTF. In DNA form, the CDR3 reads TGTGCCAGCAGCCAACCTAAGTGGGACAGGGAAACTCCCTCTGGGGCCAACGTCCTGACTTTC.

The genes are TRBV4-1 and TRBJ1-1; D unresolved. Trimming removed 5 bases at V and 0 bases at J, with 16 bases between. The CDR3 has 16 residues. The germline CDR1 and CDR2 sequences are MGHRA and YSYEKL. This CDR3 reads CASSSRAGPMNTEAFF. The CDR3 region has the DNA TGCGCCAGCAGCAGTCGGGCCGGTCCCATGAACACTGAAGCTTTCTTT.

V and J are TRBV7-8 and TRBJ2-3, with 8 bases fitting TRBD2. The J segment lost 2 bases and the V segment lost 1 base, leaving 2 bases of the junction unmatched. This CDR3 contains 15 residues. In germline, CDR1 is SGHVS, CDR2 FQNEAQ. The CDR3 sequence is CASSLGAGATDTQYF. The CDR3 DNA is TGTGCCAGCAGCTTAGGAGCGGGGGCCACAGATACGCAGTATTTT.

This chain connects TRBV2 to TRBJ2-1; D is ambiguous. In germline, CDR1 is SNHLY, CDR2 FYNNEI. This CDR3 comprises 13 residues. V lost 6 bases and J 5 bases, leaving 11 bases between the germline ends. The CDR3 DNA is TGTGCCAGCAGATTCTCGGGTAACAATGAGCAGTTCTTC. This translates into CASRFSGNNEQFF.

This clone is a singleton in its sample. The chain is built from TRBV6-6 and TRBJ2-5; D possibly corresponds to TRBD2 (6 bases). CDR1 MNHNY and CDR2 SVGAGI come from the germline V gene (reference sequence). The ends were cut back, 4 bases at V and 4 bases at J, with 10 bases in the middle. This CDR3 contains 13 residues. DNA for the CDR3: TGTGCCAGCAGTTTACCGGGAGCAGAGACCCAGTACTTC. Its translation: CASSLPGAETQYF.

The chain combines TRBV6-5 with TRBJ1-1; no reliable D call. The germline V and J ends were trimmed by 2 bases and 4 bases, with 11 bases remaining between them. The CDR3 has 14 amino acids. Germline V CDR1 and CDR2: MNHEY, SVGAGI. CDR3: CASSYTPGATEAFF. In nucleotides, the CDR3 is TGTGCCAGCAGTTACACCCCTGGTGCCACTGAAGCTTTCTTT.

This chain joins TRBV5-1 and TRBJ2-3, with 15 bases aligning to TRBD2. V lost 4 bases and J lost 8; bases outside the gene matches: 8. Germline CDR1 SGHRS, CDR2 YFSETQ. CDR3 size: 16 residues. This chain's CDR3 is CASSIGLAGGPGTQYF. The CDR3 nucleotides are TGCGCCAGCAGCATCGGACTAGCGGGGGGGCCGGGTACGCAGTATTTT. The whole variable domain, filled in from reference TRBV5-1 and TRBJ2-3, reads KAGVTQTPRYLIKTRGQQVTLSCSPISGHRSVSWYQQTPGQGLQFLFEYFSETQRNKGNFPGRFSGRQFSNSRSEMNVSTLELGDSALYLCASSIGLAGGPGTQYFGPGTRLTVL.

V is TRBV4-1 and J is TRBJ2-5; no firm D call. Per germline, CDR1 MGHRA and CDR2 YSYEKL. V gave up 4 bases and J gave up 2 bases, with 8 bases separating them. CDR3 length: 13 residues. CDR3 amino acids: CASSPRLQETQYF. In nucleotides, the CDR3 is TGCGCCAGCAGCCCTCGGTTACAAGAGACCCAGTACTTC.